This T cell receptor beta chain comes out of a study of blood T cell repertoires in COVID-19 (dated by TCRdb to 2020 to 2021). Regarding the complete study: Collaborator samples came from the United States, Italy and Spain and covered acute and convalescent phases of COVID-19. The prospective study material was composed of cDNA or gDNA derived from T cells, B-cell-depleted T cells, or PBMCs. The dataset comprised deeply sampled blood TCRbeta repertoires from subjects exposed to, actively infected with, or recovered from COVID-19. The repertoires were released in a freely available public database intended as a resource for research on the immune response to SARS-CoV-2. The samples were drawn from two sources: the first 160 participants of the ongoing ImmuneRACE study, and 950 to 1,500 subjects contributed by 6 global collaborators. Sample metadata almost always included a de-identified subject ID, COVID-19 status, age in years and sex. Where HLA class I and class II types were available, the types were taken from metadata supplied by the sample provider, not from assay-based typing.

Including cysteine and phenylalanine, the CDR3 has 15 amino acids. Only the CDR3 part of the read is kept: 45 bases, read in frame from the first base. Per the germline V gene (reference sequence), MNHEY is the CDR1 and SMNVEV is the CDR2. Trimmed from V: 4 bases; trimmed from J: 6 bases; junction bases lacking a gene match: 8. What the study reported, not specific to this receptor: Clinical and demographic metadata were provided uncurated, with the amount varying by source and participant.

Note on this clone: The specificity of this receptor is unknown. It has no much larger one-base neighbor in the sample; base qualities were not kept.

Participants in the prospective study were enrolled through a virtual design, were aged roughly 18 to 100 years, and lived in roughly 24 United States geographic areas. To assign participants to cohorts, the prospective study relied on clinical history that participants themselves reported in a screening survey and a study questionnaire. For ImmuneRACE Cohort 3, a participant was defined as recovered based on two consecutive negative NP/OP PCR tests, clearance by a healthcare professional, or resolution of symptoms. Mobile phlebotomists in the prospective study collected whole blood, serum and a nasopharyngeal or oropharyngeal swab from every participant. Prospective study participants could optionally give additional blood draws and questionnaires over a roughly two-month period. Before DNA extraction, blood samples from the prospective study were shipped at room temperature or frozen. TCRbeta CDR3 regions were amplified from genomic DNA by means of the immunoSEQ Assay, a bias-controlled multiplex PCR. Turning to the authors' computational methods: Within the assay, amplification of reference gene primers was used to estimate how many nucleated cells each sample contained. Sequence reads were collapsed and filtered to measure the absolute abundance of every unique TCRbeta CDR3 rearrangement. For each sample, productive Simpson clonality was calculated by taking the square root of Simpson's diversity index across productive rearrangements. The table comes from immuneACCESS by way of TCRdb, which keeps in-frame sequences with V and J called. Part of the clones is missing from these tables; in studies checked, under half for an unresolved V gene and the rest for unknown reasons. Clone size and the V and J calls come from that table; the DNA yielded D and trimming. The sample yields around 250,000 clones; more than 75% were counted once. In total, the top ten clones hold 15% of the sample.

The TCR was taken from a man between 18 and 29 years old who had recovered from COVID-19. Sequenced sample: PBMCs or T cells enriched from blood (not recorded which). The chain was built from TRBV27 and TRBJ1-2, with 10 bases aligning to TRBD1. The CDR3 region has the sequence CASSSQTGGADGYTF. The bases are TGTGCCAGCAGTTCCCAGACAGGGGGCGCGGATGGCTACACCTTC.